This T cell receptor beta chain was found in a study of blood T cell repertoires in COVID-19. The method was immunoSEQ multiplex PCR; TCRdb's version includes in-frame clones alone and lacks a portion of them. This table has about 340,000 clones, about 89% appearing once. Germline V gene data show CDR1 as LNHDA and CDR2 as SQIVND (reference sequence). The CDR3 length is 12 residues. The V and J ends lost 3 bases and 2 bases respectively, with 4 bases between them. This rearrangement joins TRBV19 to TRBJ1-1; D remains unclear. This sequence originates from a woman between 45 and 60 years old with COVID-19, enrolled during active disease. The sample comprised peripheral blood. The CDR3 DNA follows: TGTGCCAGTAGTATGGGCAACACTGAAGCTTTCTTT. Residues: CASSMGNTEAFF.